Each of the 11 T cell receptor beta chains below was sequenced from the same sample in a study of shared T cell receptors in the human thymus. The assay was immunoSEQ multiplex PCR, and TCRdb's table has in-frame clones only and misses some. This table holds more than 550,000 clones, around 87% found once. The same specimen was also included in a second study, on human thymus T cells.

Material: thymocytes. The receptors shown here come from a boy younger than two with a congenital heart defect.

This clone appeared a few times. This chain uses TRBV5-1 with TRBJ1-3; D unresolved. This CDR3 region has 15 residues. Germline V CDR1 and CDR2: SGHRS, YFSETQ. V was trimmed by 4 bases and J by 6 bases, leaving 17 bases between them. This CDR3 is CASSQGGSPKNTIYF. In DNA form, the CDR3 reads TGCGCCAGCAGCCAAGGCGGGAGCCCCAAAAACACCATATATTTT.

This chain uses TRBV6-1 with TRBJ2-2; 7 nucleotides align to TRBD1. The CDR3 extends over 15 amino acids. The ends lost 4 bases at V and 5 bases at J; junction bases unmatched: 7. CDR1 is MNHNS, CDR2 SASEGT, per germline. This chain's CDR3 is CASSARQGWTGELFF. In DNA, the CDR3 is TGTGCCAGCAGTGCGAGACAGGGTTGGACCGGGGAGCTGTTTTTT.

This clone was counted a single time. The V and J genes are TRBV4-1 and TRBJ1-3, with D uncertain. The V gene lost 1 base and the J gene lost 4 bases, with 17 bases spanning the gap. CDR1 MGHRA and CDR2 YSYEKL come from the germline V gene. The CDR3 runs 17 residues. The CDR3 coding sequence is TGCGCCAGCAGCCAAGTTAGTGAAGAGGAGTCAGGAAACACCATATATTTT. It translates to CASSQVSEEESGNTIYF.

This clone was counted a few times. The chain joins TRBV30 to TRBJ1-4; D ambiguous. This CDR3 region has 17 residues. V shed 0 bases and J shed 6 bases, with 20 bases lying between them. Per the germline V gene, CDR1 is GTSNPN and CDR2 is SVGIG (reference sequence). CDR3 sequence (DNA): TGTGCCTGGAGTGTAAGGCGGCAGCTCCAAGCGGATGAAAAACTGTTTTTT. Translated: CAWSVRRQLQADEKLFF.

The chain links TRBV19 to TRBJ1-1, with 7 bases fitting TRBD1. V gave up 8 bases and J gave up 8 bases; unmatched junction bases: 8. Germline V gene data show CDR1 as LNHDA and CDR2 as SQIVND (reference sequence). This CDR3 contains 12 residues. This CDR3 reads CASQIGGQEAFF. The CDR3 nucleotides are TGTGCCAGTCAAATCGGGGGACAGGAAGCTTTCTTT.

V usage is TRBV9 and J usage is TRBJ1-1; 8 positions match TRBD1. CDR1 is SGDLS and CDR2 is YYNGEE in the germline V gene. V shed 3 bases and J 3 bases; nucleotides not matched to a gene: 10. CDR3 length: 16 residues. CDR3 sequence (DNA): TGTGCCAGCAGCGCCTACTACAGGGGGTCTCACACTGAAGCTTTCTTT. Translation: CASSAYYRGSHTEAFF.

With regard to this clone: Other nucleotide sequences in the sample specify the same CDR3. The chain joins TRBV2 to TRBJ1-6; the D is unclear. With 7 bases removed from V and 13 bases from J, the gap between germline ends came to 17 bases. There are 13 residues in the CDR3. In germline, CDR1 is SNHLY, CDR2 FYNNEI. CDR3 sequence: CASTEGSSSPLHF. CDR3 DNA: TGTGCCAGCACCGAGGGCTCGAGTTCCCCCCTCCACTTT.

On this clone itself: Other nucleotide sequences in the sample specify the same CDR3. J is TRBJ1-6 and V is TRBV6-6; D might be TRBD1 (6 bases). There are 15 residues in the CDR3. Germline V gene lookup returns CDR1 MNHNY and CDR2 SVGAGI (reference sequence). Trimming cost V 0 bases and J 8 bases, with 11 bases left between them. This chain's CDR3 is CASSYSGGEDSPLHF. The CDR3 nucleotides are TGTGCCAGCAGTTACTCAGGGGGTGAGGATTCACCCCTCCACTTT.

The rearrangement links TRBV5-6 to TRBJ1-3, with D perhaps matching TRBD1 (6 bases). Germline V gene data show CDR1 as SGHDT and CDR2 as YYEEEE. Trimming took off 3 bases at V and 2 bases at J, with 12 bases between the two ends. This CDR3 is 15 amino acids long. The CDR3 reads CASSYRDKAGNTIYF. The DNA for the CDR3 is TGTGCCAGCAGCTACCGGGACAAGGCTGGAAACACCATATATTTT. Based on the CDR3 plus reference TRBV5-6 and TRBJ1-3, the full variable domain is DAGVTQSPTHLIKTRGQQVTLRCSPKSGHDTVSWYQQALGQGPQFIFQYYEEEERQRGNFPDRFSGHQFPNYSSELNVNALLLGDSALYLCASSYRDKAGNTIYFGEGSWLTVV.

The rearrangement joins TRBV27 to TRBJ2-7; TRBD1 agrees at 9 bases. CDR1 and CDR2 (germline): MNHEY, SMNVEV (reference sequence). This CDR3 region has 15 residues. The J segment lost 7 bases and the V segment lost 6 bases, leaving 13 bases of the junction unmatched. This chain's CDR3 is CASRPGGQGRREQYF. DNA of the CDR3: TGTGCCAGCAGGCCGGGGGGACAGGGCCGAAGGGAGCAGTACTTC.

The chain is built from TRBV15 and TRBJ1-5; D may be TRBD1 (6 bases). This CDR3 has 18 residues. V was trimmed by 1 base and J by 2 bases, leaving 18 bases between them. Germline assignment: CDR1 LNHNV and CDR2 YYDKDF (reference sequence). In DNA, the CDR3 is TGTGCCACCAGCAGAGGCATACAATGGGGGCATGGCAATCAGCCCCAGCATTTT. This codes for CATSRGIQWGHGNQPQHF.